These T cell receptor beta chains were read from a single sample in a study of cytomegalovirus exposure and HLA in healthy donors. Profiled with immunoSEQ multiplex PCR; TCRdb holds only in-frame clones, not every one. Of over 65,000 clones in the sample, roughly 80% were seen once. The specimen sequenced was PBMCs. These receptors were collected from a woman aged 35 to 49 in good health and CMV-seronegative. CDR3s include the opening cysteine and the closing phenylalanine or tryptophan. A D gene is named only where the DNA matches it firmly. Part of the rows lack a size; the others show once, few, many or a class for expanded clones.

d_call j_call clone_size v_call cdr3_nt cdr3_aa
. TRBJ1-1 . TRBV27 TGTGCCAGCAGTTTATTGGGCAGCGACAGGACTGAAGCTTTCTTT CASSLLGSDRTEAFF
TRBD1 TRBJ1-2 . TRBV19 TGTGCCAGTAGTATGGTTTCGACAGGGCGGAACTATGGCTACACCTTC CASSMVSTGRNYGYTF
. TRBJ1-1 . TRBV30 TGTGCCTGGAGTCCCAGGACTGTTGAAGCTTTCTTT CAWSPRTVEAFF
TRBD1 TRBJ2-1 . TRBV7-3 TGTGCCAGCAGCGTCGACAGGGCAAGACCGGGTGAGCAGTTCTTC CASSVDRARPGEQFF
TRBD2 TRBJ2-5 once TRBV7-9 TGTGCCAGCAGCCCACTCGGGACTAGCATCGAGACCCAGTACTTC CASSPLGTSIETQYF
. TRBJ2-6 . TRBV5-1 TGCGCCAGCAGGATTCTGGGAGCCTCACTCTCTCTGGGGGCCAACGTCCTGACTTTC CASRILGASLSLGANVLTF
. TRBJ2-2 . TRBV5-1 TGCGCCAGCAGCCGCGGAGGTGCGAACACCGGGGAGCTGTTTTTT CASSRGGANTGELFF
TRBD1 TRBJ2-7 . TRBV14 TGTGCCAGCAGCCAGAGGGACAGCAAATACTACGAGCAGTACTTC CASSQRDSKYYEQYF
TRBD1 TRBJ1-2 . TRBV2 TGTGCCAGCAGAGGGGACAGAAACTATGGCTACACCTTC CASRGDRNYGYTF
. TRBJ2-5 . TRBV6-5 TGTGCCAGCCACCAACCAGGGGAAGAGACCCAGTACTTC CASHQPGEETQYF
. TRBJ1-1 many TRBV2 TGTGCCAGCAGTAATAACATAGACAGTATGAACACTGAAGCTTTCTTT CASSNNIDSMNTEAFF
TRBD2 TRBJ2-3 . TRBV28 TGTGCCAGCGAGCGGGGATCCACAGATACGCAGTATTTT CASERGSTDTQYF
TRBD2 TRBJ2-1 . TRBV7-8 TGTGCCAGCAGACGCCGGGGCGGGAGGGACGCCTACAATGAGCAGTTCTTC CASRRRGGRDAYNEQFF
TRBD2 TRBJ2-2 . TRBV5-1 TGCGCCAGCAGCTTGGTCGGGGGGGCCGACGGCGGGGAGCTGTTTTTT CASSLVGGADGGELFF
TRBD1 TRBJ2-1 . TRBV27 TGTGCCAGCAGTCCCCGACAGGGGCTGAATGAGCAGTTCTTC CASSPRQGLNEQFF
. TRBJ1-5 . TRBV18 TGTGCCAGCTCACCCGAAACAGCTCGGAATGGGCCCCAGCATTTT CASSPETARNGPQHF
. TRBJ2-7 few TRBV9 TGTGCCAGCAGCGAGGGACTTCACTACGAGCAGTACTTC CASSEGLHYEQYF
TRBD1 TRBJ2-7 . TRBV7-2 TGTGCCAGCAGCTTAGGCAGGGGGCTAAACGAGCAGTACTTC CASSLGRGLNEQYF
TRBD2 TRBJ2-5 once TRBV7-6 TGTGCCAGCAGCCCCTGGGCTAGCGGGATCGTGGAGACCCAGTACTTC CASSPWASGIVETQYF
. TRBJ2-1 few TRBV5-5 TGTGCCAGCAGCTTGGATCGCGGTCTGTTCTTC CASSLDRGLFF
TRBD1 TRBJ2-7 . TRBV6-1 TGTGCCAGCAGTGCTGGGGCAGGGGGCGACGAGCAGTACTTC CASSAGAGGDEQYF
TRBD1 TRBJ1-2 . TRBV14 TGTGCCAGCAGCCTAGACAGGGGGCAAGGCTACACCTTC CASSLDRGQGYTF
. TRBJ2-6 . TRBV21-1 TGTGCCAGCAGCTTCCGACCGACAGGGGAAAAGAGCTCTGGGGCCAACGTCCTGACTTTC CASSFRPTGEKSSGANVLTF
. TRBJ1-2 once TRBV10-3 TGTGCCATCAGTGAGGGCAGGGCTAGGTATGGCTACACCTTC CAISEGRARYGYTF